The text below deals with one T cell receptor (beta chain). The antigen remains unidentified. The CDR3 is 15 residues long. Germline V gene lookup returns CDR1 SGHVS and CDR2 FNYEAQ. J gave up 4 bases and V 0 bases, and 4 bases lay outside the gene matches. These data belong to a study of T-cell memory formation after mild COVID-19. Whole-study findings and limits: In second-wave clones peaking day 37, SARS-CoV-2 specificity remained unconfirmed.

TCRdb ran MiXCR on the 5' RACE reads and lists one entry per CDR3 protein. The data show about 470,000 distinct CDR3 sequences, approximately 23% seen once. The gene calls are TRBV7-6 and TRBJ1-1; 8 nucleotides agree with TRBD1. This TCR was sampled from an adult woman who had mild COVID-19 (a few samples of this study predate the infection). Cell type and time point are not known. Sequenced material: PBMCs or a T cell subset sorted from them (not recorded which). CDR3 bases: TGTGCCAGCAGCTTAGCAACAGGGGGAGGCACTGAAGCTTTCTTT. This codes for CASSLATGGGTEAFF.